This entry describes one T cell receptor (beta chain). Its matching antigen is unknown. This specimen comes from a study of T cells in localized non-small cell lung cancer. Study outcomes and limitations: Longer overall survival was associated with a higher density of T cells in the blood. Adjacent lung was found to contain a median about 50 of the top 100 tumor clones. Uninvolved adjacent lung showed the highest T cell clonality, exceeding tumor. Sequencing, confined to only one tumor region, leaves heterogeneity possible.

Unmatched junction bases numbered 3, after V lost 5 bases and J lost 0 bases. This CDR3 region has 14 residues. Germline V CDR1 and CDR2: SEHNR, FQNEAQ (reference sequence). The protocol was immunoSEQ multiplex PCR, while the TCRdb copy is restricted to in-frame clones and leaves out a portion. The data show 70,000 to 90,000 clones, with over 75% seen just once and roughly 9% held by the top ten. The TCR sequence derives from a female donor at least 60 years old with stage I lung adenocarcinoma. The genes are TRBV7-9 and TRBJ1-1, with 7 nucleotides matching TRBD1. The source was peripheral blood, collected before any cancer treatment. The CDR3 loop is CASSRTGVNTEAFF. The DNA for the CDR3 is TGTGCCAGCAGCCGTACAGGGGTGAACACTGAAGCTTTCTTT.